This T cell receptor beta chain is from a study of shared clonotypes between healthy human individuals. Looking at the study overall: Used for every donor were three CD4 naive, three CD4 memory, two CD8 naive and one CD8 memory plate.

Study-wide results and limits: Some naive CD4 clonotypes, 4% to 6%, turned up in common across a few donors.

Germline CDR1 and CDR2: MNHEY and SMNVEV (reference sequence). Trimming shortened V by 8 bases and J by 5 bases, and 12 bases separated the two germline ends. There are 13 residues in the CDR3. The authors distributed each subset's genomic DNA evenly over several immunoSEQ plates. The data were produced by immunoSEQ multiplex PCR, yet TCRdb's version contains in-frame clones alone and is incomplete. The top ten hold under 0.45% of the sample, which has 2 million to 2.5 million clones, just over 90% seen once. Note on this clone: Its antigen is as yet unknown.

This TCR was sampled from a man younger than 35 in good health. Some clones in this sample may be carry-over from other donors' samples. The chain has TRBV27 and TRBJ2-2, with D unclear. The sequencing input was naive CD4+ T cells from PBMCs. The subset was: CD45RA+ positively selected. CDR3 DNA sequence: TGTGCCAGCTCGACGATCGAAACCGGGGAGCTGTTTTTT. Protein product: CASSTIETGELFF.